These T cell receptor beta chains were read from a single sample in a study of beta chain features in type 1 diabetes. Libraries were prepared by immunoSEQ multiplex PCR; TCRdb keeps only in-frame clonotypes and omits some of them. Here the sample spans 900,000 or so clones, about a sixth being singletons. Sample: naive CD4+ T cells from blood. The receptors were sampled from a woman aged 18-29 years in good health. Each CDR3 is given with its conserved first and last residue. D genes are given only for firm matches. Some rows mark clone size as missing; the rest say once, few, many or name a class of expanded clone.

d_gene: NA
j_gene: TRBJ2-5
v_gene: TRBV14
abundance: few
CDR3aa: CASSVLRDGAGKQETQYF
CDR3nt: TGTGCCAGCAGCGTACTTCGGGATGGGGCGGGGAAACAAGAGACCCAGTACTTC

d_gene: NA
j_gene: TRBJ2-1
v_gene: TRBV18
abundance: NA
CDR3aa: CASSPRLDVRGFGNEQFF
CDR3nt: TGTGCCAGCTCACCACGCCTGGACGTACGAGGGTTTGGCAATGAGCAGTTCTTC

d_gene: NA
j_gene: TRBJ2-3
v_gene: TRBV5-1
abundance: NA
CDR3aa: CASSFGEGTQYF
CDR3nt: TGCGCCAGCAGCTTTGGAGAAGGTACGCAGTATTTT

d_gene: NA
j_gene: TRBJ2-3
v_gene: TRBV19
abundance: NA
CDR3aa: CASSGGRGTDTQYF
CDR3nt: TGTGCCAGTAGTGGGGGACGGGGCACAGATACGCAGTATTTT

d_gene: TRBD1
j_gene: TRBJ1-4
v_gene: TRBV7-2
abundance: few
CDR3aa: CASSPTGGAEKLFF
CDR3nt: TGTGCCAGCAGCCCTACAGGGGGCGCGGAAAAACTGTTTTTT

d_gene: TRBD1
j_gene: TRBJ1-3
v_gene: TRBV2
abundance: few
CDR3aa: CASTRTGFYSGNTIYF
CDR3nt: TGTGCCAGCACCCGGACAGGGTTTTACTCTGGAAACACCATATATTTT

d_gene: NA
j_gene: TRBJ2-2
v_gene: TRBV25-1
abundance: few
CDR3aa: CASSDRGTGELFF
CDR3nt: TGTGCCAGCAGTGATCGAGGGACCGGGGAGCTGTTTTTT

d_gene: TRBD1
j_gene: TRBJ2-1
v_gene: TRBV29-1
abundance: few
CDR3aa: CSVKSGTGRNEQFF
CDR3nt: TGCAGCGTTAAATCCGGGACAGGGCGGAATGAGCAGTTCTTC

d_gene: NA
j_gene: TRBJ2-7
v_gene: TRBV20-1
abundance: few
CDR3aa: CSGRGAGEQYF
CDR3nt: TGCAGTGGTAGGGGGGCAGGCGAGCAGTACTTC

d_gene: NA
j_gene: TRBJ1-2
v_gene: TRBV6-5
abundance: few
CDR3aa: CASSYGRDIGYTF
CDR3nt: TGTGCCAGCAGTTACGGCCGGGACATTGGCTACACCTTC

d_gene: NA
j_gene: TRBJ1-2
v_gene: TRBV5-1
abundance: NA
CDR3aa: CASSLAPGAYGYTF
CDR3nt: TGCGCCAGCAGCTTGGCCCCAGGGGCCTATGGCTACACCTTC

d_gene: NA
j_gene: TRBJ2-5
v_gene: TRBV5-1
abundance: NA
CDR3aa: CASSFVRETQYF
CDR3nt: TGCGCCAGCAGCTTCGTTAGAGAGACCCAGTACTTC

d_gene: NA
j_gene: TRBJ2-3
v_gene: TRBV7-2
abundance: NA
CDR3aa: CASSMGGRGIDTQYF
CDR3nt: TGTGCCAGCAGTATGGGGGGGCGCGGCATAGATACGCAGTATTTT

d_gene: NA
j_gene: TRBJ2-5
v_gene: TRBV9
abundance: NA
CDR3aa: CASSEGGGQETQYF
CDR3nt: TGTGCCAGCAGCGAAGGAGGGGGCCAAGAGACCCAGTACTTC

d_gene: NA
j_gene: TRBJ2-5
v_gene: TRBV5-4
abundance: NA
CDR3aa: CASSLARQGETQYF
CDR3nt: TGTGCCAGCAGCTTGGCCCGGCAGGGGGAGACCCAGTACTTC

d_gene: TRBD2
j_gene: TRBJ2-3
v_gene: TRBV27
abundance: few
CDR3aa: CASMSGGDTQYF
CDR3nt: TGTGCCAGCATGTCGGGAGGTGATACGCAGTATTTT

d_gene: NA
j_gene: TRBJ1-1
v_gene: TRBV28
abundance: NA
CDR3aa: CASRNRVRAEAFF
CDR3nt: TGTGCCAGCAGAAACAGGGTGAGGGCTGAAGCTTTCTTT

d_gene: NA
j_gene: TRBJ2-5
v_gene: TRBV21-1
abundance: few
CDR3aa: CASSKVGTALETQYF
CDR3nt: TGTGCCAGCAGCAAAGTTGGGACAGCTCTCGAGACCCAGTACTTC

d_gene: TRBD2
j_gene: TRBJ2-7
v_gene: TRBV7-9
abundance: NA
CDR3aa: CASSRSGANLYEQYF
CDR3nt: TGTGCCAGCAGCCGTAGCGGGGCTAACTTGTACGAGCAGTACTTC

d_gene: TRBD1
j_gene: TRBJ2-3
v_gene: TRBV11-2
abundance: NA
CDR3aa: CASSLARGRADTQYF
CDR3nt: TGTGCCAGCAGCTTAGCGAGGGGGCGCGCAGATACGCAGTATTTT

d_gene: NA
j_gene: TRBJ2-3
v_gene: TRBV7-2
abundance: few
CDR3aa: CASSLAGGGDTQYF
CDR3nt: TGTGCCAGCAGCTTAGCGGGAGGGGGAGATACGCAGTATTTT

d_gene: NA
j_gene: TRBJ2-2
v_gene: TRBV27
abundance: NA
CDR3aa: CASSSTGTMPTGELFF
CDR3nt: TGTGCCAGCAGTAGTACCGGGACCATGCCCACCGGGGAGCTGTTTTTT